These 23 T cell receptor beta chains originate from one sample sequenced in a study of shared clonotypes between healthy human individuals. TCRdb keeps only in-frame clones here, not all; method: immunoSEQ multiplex PCR. Here the sample spans more than 2,000,000 clones, approximately 95% being singletons. The source material was naive CD4+ T cells from PBMCs. The subset is: CD45RA+ positively selected. All receptors derive from a man aged 18-30 years in good health. Some clones in this sample may be carry-over from other donors' samples.

V usage is TRBV28 and J usage is TRBJ2-5; no clear D gene. Deletions cut 4 bases from V and 10 bases from J, with 13 bases between. This CDR3 has 12 residues. Germline V gives CDR1 MDHEN, CDR2 SYDVKM. The CDR3 DNA is TGTGCCAGCAGTTCCAATGCAGTGGTCCAGTACTTC. Its translation is CASSSNAVVQYF.

V gene TRBV5-1 combines with J gene TRBJ2-3, with TRBD2 matching 12 bases. The junction had 7 bases not matched to a gene; V was cut back by 0 bases and J by 5 bases. This CDR3 comprises 17 residues. Germline assignment: CDR1 SGHRS and CDR2 YFSETQ. CDR3 DNA: TGCGCCAGCAGCTTGGATCTAGCGGGAGGGTCCTTAGATACGCAGTATTTT. It yields the protein CASSLDLAGGSLDTQYF.

This clone came up once. CDR3 in DNA: TGTGCCAGCAGTGAAGAATCCGGAAGCTACGAGCAGTACTTC. Amino acid sequence: CASSEESGSYEQYF. V usage is TRBV2 and J usage is TRBJ2-7; unclear D gene. CDR1 is SNHLY and CDR2 is FYNNEI in the germline V gene. This CDR3 has 14 amino acids. Trimming cost V 1 base and J 3 bases, with 10 bases left between them.

This chain links TRBV7-3 with TRBJ2-3; D might be TRBD2 (5 bases). CDR1 and CDR2 from the germline V gene are SGHTA and FQGTGA. CDR3 length: 15 amino acids. The V gene lost 6 bases and the J gene lost 0 bases, with 13 bases spanning the gap. For the CDR3, the DNA is TGTGCCAGCAGATCTACCGGGGTTAGCACAGATACGCAGTATTTT. Translating it yields CASRSTGVSTDTQYF.

Only a few counts were recorded for this clone. This sequence joins TRBV27 and TRBJ1-5, with D hard to call. The CDR3 length is 14 residues. Germline V lookup: CDR1 MNHEY, CDR2 SMNVEV (reference sequence). V was cut by 0 bases and J by 0 bases, with 3 bases left in between. The DNA for the CDR3 is TGTGCCAGCAGTTTATCAGATAGCAATCAGCCCCAGCATTTT. Amino acids: CASSLSDSNQPQHF.

The chain uses TRBV28 and TRBJ2-3; D perhaps matches TRBD2 (6 bases). Germline CDR1 is MDHEN and CDR2 is SYDVKM. The CDR3 totals 13 residues. Trimming took 4 bases from V and 3 from J, leaving 8 bases between them. The CDR3 nucleotides are TGTGCCAGCAGTTCGGCGGGAACAGATACGCAGTATTTT. Amino acids: CASSSAGTDTQYF.

The genes are TRBV5-1 and TRBJ2-2; 8 nucleotides match TRBD2. The germline V gene has CDR1 SGHRS and CDR2 YFSETQ. V was pared by 2 bases and J by 6 bases, with 6 bases of the junction left unmatched. The CDR3 loop spans 15 amino acids. The CDR3 reads CASSLTGLVSGELFF. In nucleotides, the CDR3 is TGCGCCAGCAGCTTAACGGGACTAGTTTCCGGGGAGCTGTTTTTT.

V and J are TRBV15 and TRBJ2-2; D is unclear. Trimming took 5 bases from V and 5 from J, leaving 12 bases between them. The CDR3 has 14 amino acids. CDR1 and CDR2 from the germline V gene are LNHNV and YYDKDF (reference sequence). DNA for the CDR3: TGTGCCACCAGCCCCGAATCCTGGACCGGGGAGCTGTTTTTT. This translates into CATSPESWTGELFF.

J is TRBJ1-2 and V is TRBV5-1; 7 bases align to TRBD1. V trimming: 5 bases; J trimming: 6 bases; junction bases outside the gene matches: 7. There are 13 residues in the CDR3. Germline V gives CDR1 SGHRS, CDR2 YFSETQ. The CDR3 nucleotides are TGCGCCAGCAGGCCTGGGACAGCTAATGGCTACACCTTC. Its translation is CASRPGTANGYTF.

CDR3 amino acids: CASTTTGQDLVKLFF. CDR3 in DNA: TGTGCCAGCACCACTACCGGACAGGACCTCGTGAAACTGTTTTTT. The chain carries TRBV7-2 and TRBJ1-4; the match to TRBD1 covers 7 bases. Germline lookup yields CDR1 SGHTA and CDR2 FQGNSA. Trimming at V came to 7 bases and at J to 11 bases, leaving 16 bases not matched to a gene. The CDR3 is made up of 15 amino acids. Looking up the rest from reference TRBV7-2 and TRBJ1-4 gives the full variable domain: GAGVSQSPSNKVTEKGKDVELRCDPISGHTALYWYRQSLGQGLEFLIYFQGNSAPDKSGLPSDRFSAERTGGSVSTLTIQRTQQEDSAVYLCASTTTGQDLVKLFFGSGTQLSVL.

J is TRBJ2-1 and V is TRBV5-1; D perhaps matches TRBD1 (5 bases). V was trimmed by 4 bases and J by 0 bases, leaving 8 bases between them. This CDR3 has 14 residues. Per germline, CDR1 SGHRS and CDR2 YFSETQ. The chain's CDR3 is CASSTGPSYNEQFF. The CDR3, as DNA: TGCGCCAGCAGCACAGGTCCCTCCTACAATGAGCAGTTCTTC. Full variable domain (missing parts from reference TRBV5-1 and TRBJ2-1): KAGVTQTPRYLIKTRGQQVTLSCSPISGHRSVSWYQQTPGQGLQFLFEYFSETQRNKGNFPGRFSGRQFSNSRSEMNVSTLELGDSALYLCASSTGPSYNEQFFGPGTRLTVL.

The chain has TRBV7-2 and TRBJ2-7; D unclear. This CDR3 has 12 residues. V was cut by 3 bases and J by 1 base, with 4 bases left in between. Germline CDR1 is SGHTA and CDR2 is FQGNSA. The CDR3 nucleotides read TGTGCCAGCAGCTTCCAATCCTACGAGCAGTACTTC. Translated: CASSFQSYEQYF.

The V and J genes are TRBV2 and TRBJ1-2; a possible D gene is TRBD1 (6 bases). The CDR3 is 12 amino acids. Germline loops: CDR1 SNHLY, CDR2 FYNNEI. V was pared by 9 bases and J by 5 bases, with 13 bases between. The CDR3 spells CASKPDSYGYTF. The CDR3 DNA is TGTGCCAGTAAACCGGACAGTTATGGCTACACCTTC.

The CDR3 here is CASSLVKATEAFF. Here the CDR3 DNA reads TGCGCCAGCAGCTTGGTTAAGGCCACTGAAGCTTTCTTT. The gene calls are TRBV5-1 and TRBJ1-1; D remains unclear. The CDR3 totals 13 residues. Trimming left V 0 bases short and J 4 bases short, with 7 bases between. In germline, CDR1 is SGHRS, CDR2 YFSETQ.

V usage is TRBV28 and J usage is TRBJ2-7; TRBD1 might be the D (5 bases). The CDR3 extends over 14 amino acids. The V and J ends lost 2 bases and 1 base respectively, with 9 bases between them. Germline CDR1 reads MDHEN; CDR2 reads SYDVKM. The CDR3, as DNA: TGTGCCAGCAGTTTAGCGCAGGGATCCTACGAGCAGTACTTC. Translation gives CASSLAQGSYEQYF.

The J gene is TRBJ1-6, the V gene TRBV27; D not certain. V shed 5 bases and J shed 10 bases, with 12 bases lying between them. The CDR3 contains 13 residues. The V gene's germline CDR1 is MNHEY and CDR2 SMNVEV (reference sequence). DNA for the CDR3: TGTGCCAGCAGTACATTACGGGGATCACCCCTCCACTTT. Amino acid sequence: CASSTLRGSPLHF.

The chain carries TRBV19 and TRBJ1-2; D perhaps matches TRBD1 (5 bases). The V end lost 4 bases, the J end lost 6 bases, and 12 bases lay between the germline ends. Germline V lookup: CDR1 LNHDA, CDR2 SQIVND (reference sequence). This CDR3 has 13 residues. The CDR3 nucleotides read TGTGCCAGTAGTACTACCGGGACGAATGGCTACACCTTC. As protein: CASSTTGTNGYTF.

In its sample, this clone was seen once. V usage is TRBV18 and J usage is TRBJ2-5; D is possibly TRBD2 (6 bases). V shed 0 bases and J shed 4 bases, with 9 bases lying between them. This CDR3 is built from 14 residues. CDR1 and CDR2 from the germline V gene are KGHSH and LQKENI. DNA for the CDR3: TGTGCCAGCTCACCACCGGAGGGTGCAGAGACCCAGTACTTC. Protein sequence: CASSPPEGAETQYF.

The sample holds one count of this clone. This chain joins TRBV6-5 and TRBJ1-2; D may be TRBD1 (6 bases). Germline CDR1 is MNHEY and CDR2 is SVGAGI. The V and J ends lost 7 bases and 7 bases respectively, with 16 bases between them. The CDR3 consists of 13 residues. Here the CDR3 reads CASTSRQAGGYTF. In DNA form, the CDR3 reads TGTGCCAGCACTTCCCGACAGGCGGGTGGCTACACCTTC.

The V and J genes are TRBV30 and TRBJ2-1; maybe TRBD1 (6 bases). This CDR3 is 15 amino acids long. Germline V gives CDR1 GTSNPN, CDR2 SVGIG (reference sequence). V lost 4 bases and J lost 4, with 17 bases in between. Written as DNA, the CDR3 is TGTGCCTGGACCCAGCGGCTAGGGGGATACAATGAGCAGTTCTTC. Amino acids: CAWTQRLGGYNEQFF.

The rearrangement uses TRBV7-2 and TRBJ2-1; no clear D. CDR3 length equals 15 residues. Germline V gene lookup returns CDR1 SGHTA and CDR2 FQGNSA. Trimming cost V 2 bases and J 8 bases, with 16 bases left between them. CDR3 sequence reads: CASSLMPLSSDEQFF. The CDR3 DNA reads as TGTGCCAGCAGCTTAATGCCCCTTAGCAGTGATGAGCAGTTCTTC.

This sequence joins TRBV28 and TRBJ2-7, with D possibly TRBD2 on 6 matching bases. In germline, CDR1 is MDHEN, CDR2 SYDVKM. The ends were cut back, 6 bases at V and 1 base at J, with 22 bases in the middle. This CDR3 is 17 amino acids long. DNA for the CDR3: TGTGCCAGCAGGCGACCCCTAGCGCAAGTTCAATCCTACGAGCAGTACTTC. It is translated as CASRRPLAQVQSYEQYF. The full variable domain, completed using reference TRBV28 and TRBJ2-7, is DVKVTQSSRYLVKRTGEKVFLECVQDMDHENMFWYRQDPGLGLRLIYFSYDVKMKEKGDIPEGYSVSREKKERFSLILESASTNQTSMYLCASRRPLAQVQSYEQYFGPGTRLTVT.

V usage is TRBV2 and J usage is TRBJ2-7; D is perhaps TRBD1 or TRBD2 (5 bases each). Germline CDR1 and CDR2: SNHLY and FYNNEI. The germline V and J ends were trimmed by 8 bases and 3 bases, with 17 bases remaining between them. This CDR3 region has 14 residues. CDR3 loop: CASSPQGAFYEQYF. CDR3 coding DNA: TGTGCCAGCTCACCCCAGGGAGCGTTCTACGAGCAGTACTTC. Looking up the rest from reference TRBV2 and TRBJ2-7 gives the full variable domain: EPEVTQTPSHQVTQMGQEVILRCVPISNHLYFYWYRQILGQKVEFLVSFYNNEISEKSEIFDDQFSVERPDGSNFTLKIRSTKLEDSAMYFCASSPQGAFYEQYFGPGTRLTVT.